The 27 T cell receptor beta chains presented below share a single source sample, sequenced in a study of control samples from healthy donors and cancer patients. Profiled with immunoSEQ multiplex PCR; TCRdb holds only in-frame clones, not every one. The sample has some 250,000 clones; over 75% are singletons. Material for sequencing was PBMCs. The source is a woman aged 55-69 years with lung cancer.

The chain's CDR3 is CASSYGAGGTYNEQFF. CDR3 bases: TGTGCCAGCAGCTACGGAGCGGGAGGAACCTACAATGAGCAGTTCTTC. The chain couples TRBV5-5 to TRBJ2-1; 9 bases agree with TRBD2. The CDR3 covers 16 residues. The ends lost 3 bases at V and 2 bases at J; junction bases unmatched: 6. CDR1 and CDR2 (germline): SGHKS, YYEKEE (reference sequence).

V usage is TRBV9 and J usage is TRBJ2-7; 14 positions match TRBD2. The CDR3 consists of 17 residues. Germline lookup yields CDR1 SGDLS and CDR2 YYNGEE. The V gene end was trimmed by 4 bases and the J gene end by 3 bases; junction bases not matched to a gene: 9. The CDR3 DNA is TGTGCCAGCAGCCCCCGACTAGCGGGAGGGCCGTACTACGAGCAGTACTTC. Its translation: CASSPRLAGGPYYEQYF.

The chain has TRBV2 and TRBJ2-1; TRBD2 matches at 8 bases. The CDR3 extends over 13 amino acids. Germline lookup yields CDR1 SNHLY and CDR2 FYNNEI. The V and J ends lost 6 bases and 8 bases, in that order; junction bases with no gene match: 6. CDR3: CASRSGRGDEQFF. The CDR3 nucleotides read TGTGCCAGCAGGAGCGGGCGGGGGGATGAGCAGTTCTTC.

The rearrangement joins TRBV28 to TRBJ1-4; possible D gene TRBD1, 5 bases. Germline V gene data show CDR1 as MDHEN and CDR2 as SYDVKM. V lost 6 bases and J lost 5, with 16 bases in between. This CDR3 spans 15 amino acids. As DNA, the CDR3 is TGTGCCAGCAGCTTTACGGGACCCCCCAATGAAAAACTGTTTTTT. This encodes CASSFTGPPNEKLFF.

The chain couples TRBV12-5 to TRBJ1-1; 7 bases align to TRBD1. The length of the CDR3 is 13 residues. J was trimmed by 5 bases and V by 0 bases; bases with no gene match: 0. From germline, CDR1 is LGHNT and CDR2 FRNRAP. The CDR3 region is CASGLVQGTEAFF. In nucleotides, the CDR3 is TGTGCTAGTGGTTTGGTACAGGGGACTGAAGCTTTCTTT.

The chain carries TRBV2 and TRBJ1-5, with D perhaps matching TRBD1 (6 bases). CDR3 length: 16 residues. V was clipped by 6 bases and J by 4 bases, with 19 bases between them. Germline-derived CDR1 and CDR2 are SNHLY and FYNNEI. The chain's CDR3 is CASSGGATPGNQPQHF. For the CDR3, the DNA is TGTGCCAGCAGCGGGGGGGCCACCCCGGGAAATCAGCCCCAGCATTTT.

The chain recombines TRBV5-6 with TRBJ1-5, with D unresolved. The CDR3 has 15 amino acids. V dropped 4 bases and J dropped 0 bases, with 11 bases sitting between them. Germline CDR1 reads SGHDT; CDR2 reads YYEEEE. The CDR3 protein is CASSGPGNSNQPQHF. CDR3 sequence (DNA): TGTGCCAGCAGCGGACCCGGGAATAGCAATCAGCCCCAGCATTTT.

The CDR3 DNA follows: TGCGCCAGCAGCCCGCCCCTGGGGGGCCCCAGCACAGATACGCAGTATTTT. This sequence encodes CASSPPLGGPSTDTQYF. The chain employs TRBV5-1 and TRBJ2-3; D could derive from TRBD1 or TRBD2 (6 bases each). The germline gives CDR1 SGHRS, CDR2 YFSETQ. Trimming removed 4 bases from V and 0 bases from J, with 18 bases in between. The CDR3 is made up of 17 amino acids.

The V and J genes are TRBV4-1 and TRBJ1-1; weak D call: TRBD1 (5 bases). The germline V and J ends were trimmed by 1 base and 4 bases, with 10 bases remaining between them. There are 14 residues in the CDR3. Germline CDR1 and CDR2: MGHRA and YSYEKL. DNA for the CDR3: TGCGCCAGCAGCCAAGTCGACGGGGCCACTGAAGCTTTCTTT. Amino acids: CASSQVDGATEAFF.

This clone was seen a few times. This sequence joins TRBV9 and TRBJ1-1; D is undetermined. Germline lookup yields CDR1 SGDLS and CDR2 YYNGEE. V was clipped by 3 bases and J by 1 base, with 4 bases between them. This CDR3 has 12 amino acids. CDR3 coding DNA: TGTGCCAGCAGCGGAAGGAACACTGAAGCTTTCTTT. It encodes CASSGRNTEAFF.

The chain has TRBV10-3 and TRBJ2-3, with 8 bases matching TRBD1. The CDR3 extends over 17 amino acids. Trimming took 6 bases from V and 8 from J; bases not matched to a gene: 19. Germline V gene lookup returns CDR1 ENHRY and CDR2 SYGVKD. The CDR3 reads CAISGPYTGQGMGTQYF. In DNA form, the CDR3 reads TGTGCCATCAGCGGACCTTATACTGGACAGGGAATGGGTACGCAGTATTTT.

This rearrangement joins TRBV5-5 to TRBJ1-1; TRBD1 agrees at 12 bases. Trimming at V came to 2 bases and at J to 7 bases, leaving 9 bases not matched to a gene. Germline CDR1 SGHKS, CDR2 YYEKEE (reference sequence). This CDR3 spans 16 amino acids. CDR3 sequence reads: CASSFRDRGLKGEAFF. CDR3 coding DNA: TGTGCCAGCAGCTTCCGGGACAGGGGGCTCAAGGGTGAAGCTTTCTTT. Filled out from reference TRBV5-5 and TRBJ1-1, the complete variable domain reads DAGVTQSPTHLIKTRGQQVTLRCSPISGHKSVSWYQQVLGQGPQFIFQYYEKEERGRGNFPDRFSARQFPNYSSELNVNALLLGDSALYLCASSFRDRGLKGEAFFGQGTRLTVV.

The count of this clone is one. The chain employs TRBV27 and TRBJ1-2; weak D call: TRBD1 (5 bases). CDR3 length equals 13 residues. Per germline, CDR1 MNHEY and CDR2 SMNVEV (reference sequence). V was cut by 6 bases and J by 6 bases, with 14 bases left in between. The CDR3 sequence is CASRIHGTDGYTF. In DNA, the CDR3 is TGTGCCAGCAGGATCCACGGGACGGATGGCTACACCTTC.

This rearrangement joins TRBV5-8 to TRBJ1-5, with 9 nucleotides matching TRBD1. Trimming took 4 bases from V and 5 from J; bases not matched to a gene: 7. Germline assignment: CDR1 SGHTS and CDR2 YDEGEE. This CDR3 contains 15 residues. DNA for the CDR3: TGTGCCAGCAGCGGAGGAACAGGGGGCCATCAGCCCCAGCATTTT. Translation gives CASSGGTGGHQPQHF.

This clone has only one observation. The V gene is TRBV4-2, the J gene TRBJ2-6; D not resolved. Germline lookup yields CDR1 LGHNA and CDR2 YNFKEQ. Trimming took 1 base from V and 0 from J, leaving 10 bases between them. This CDR3 contains 17 residues. The CDR3, as DNA: TGTGCCAGCAGCCAAGGAGGCCCACCCTCTGGGGCCAACGTCCTGACTTTC. Residues: CASSQGGPPSGANVLTF.

The chain couples TRBV4-2 to TRBJ2-1, with a tentative D call TRBD2 (6 bases). The V gene lost 1 base and the J gene lost 7 bases, with 20 bases spanning the gap. The CDR3 consists of 17 residues. Germline lookup yields CDR1 LGHNA and CDR2 YNFKEQ. CDR3 DNA: TGTGCCAGCAGCCAAGCCGAAGCCGTGGCGGGGAAGAATGAGCAGTTCTTC. Translating it yields CASSQAEAVAGKNEQFF.

This sequence joins TRBV5-8 and TRBJ2-7; TRBD2 matches 9 bases. Germline V gene lookup returns CDR1 SGHTS and CDR2 YDEGEE. Germline trimming cut 6 bases from V and 4 bases from J; bases unmatched to any gene: 8. The CDR3 loop spans 14 amino acids. The CDR3 DNA sequence: TGTGCCAGCACCCGACTAGCGGAGACATACGAGCAGTACTTC. It translates to CASTRLAETYEQYF.

The V and J genes are TRBV6-2 or TRBV6-3 and TRBJ2-1, with 14 positions matching TRBD2. V trimming: 2 bases; J trimming: 8 bases; junction bases outside the gene matches: 11. This CDR3 has 18 amino acids. The germline V gene encodes CDR1 MNHEY and CDR2 SVGEGT. The DNA for the CDR3 is TGTGCCAGCAGTTACAGTCCGACTAGCGGGGGGGCCCTAGATGAGCAGTTCTTC. Its translation is CASSYSPTSGGALDEQFF.

The chain couples TRBV11-2 to TRBJ2-1; D may be TRBD1 (6 bases). Trimming cost V 4 bases and J 4 bases, with 14 bases left between them. Germline CDR1 is SGHAT and CDR2 is FQNNGV. This CDR3 contains 15 residues. DNA for the CDR3: TGTGCCAGCAGCTCGGTCAGGGGTAGGTACAATGAGCAGTTCTTC. Its translation is CASSSVRGRYNEQFF.

This clone was seen once. The chain joins TRBV4-2 to TRBJ2-1, with TRBD2 matching over 8 bases. Germline V gene data show CDR1 as LGHNA and CDR2 as YNFKEQ. CDR3 length: 15 amino acids. V lost 0 bases to trimming and J lost 4 bases; unmatched junction nucleotides: 2. CDR3 loop: CASSQDGGGYNEQFF. In nucleotides, the CDR3 is TGTGCCAGCAGCCAAGACGGGGGGGGTTACAATGAGCAGTTCTTC.

The chain joins TRBV5-1 to TRBJ2-2; possible D gene TRBD2, 6 bases. The CDR3 runs to 15 residues. V lost 3 bases, J lost 7 bases, and 16 bases lay in between. Germline V CDR1 and CDR2: SGHRS, YFSETQ. The CDR3 sequence: CASSSTTIGSGELFF. The CDR3 coding sequence is TGCGCCAGCAGCTCCACAACTATCGGGAGCGGGGAGCTGTTTTTT.

The chain uses TRBV2 and TRBJ2-2; 12 bases map to TRBD2. The V segment lost 2 bases and the J segment 14 bases; nucleotides outside the gene matches: 3. This CDR3 region has 13 residues. The germline gives CDR1 SNHLY, CDR2 FYNNEI. CDR3 nucleotides: TGTGCCAGCAGTGAACTAGCGGGGGGGCGACTGTTTTTT. It translates to CASSELAGGRLFF.

The rearrangement joins TRBV6-2 or TRBV6-3 to TRBJ2-6, with D perhaps matching TRBD1 (6 bases). V was trimmed by 0 bases and J by 2 bases, leaving 11 bases between them. CDR1 and CDR2 from the germline V gene are MNHEY and SVGEGT. This CDR3 comprises 17 residues. In nucleotides, the CDR3 is TGTGCCAGCAGTTACTCGGGGGCGATGCCTGGGGCCAACGTCCTGACTTTC. It specifies CASSYSGAMPGANVLTF.

The chain links TRBV27 to TRBJ2-7, with TRBD1 matching 9 bases. V was pared by 6 bases and J by 1 base, with 4 bases of the junction left unmatched. Germline CDR1 MNHEY, CDR2 SMNVEV (reference sequence). This CDR3 region has 14 residues. CDR3 in DNA: TGTGCCAGCAGGCGGGGGACAGGGTCCTACGAGCAGTACTTC. Protein sequence: CASRRGTGSYEQYF.

The V call is TRBV23-1, the J call TRBJ2-4; no firm D call. TRBV23-1 is an ORF for which the function is uncertain. This CDR3 contains 13 residues. Trimming stripped 8 bases from V and 1 base from J, with 9 bases between. This CDR3 is CASRLDAKNIQYF. The CDR3 DNA reads as TGCGCCAGCCGCCTGGATGCCAAAAACATTCAGTACTTC.

The rearrangement joins TRBV25-1 to TRBJ1-4; 8 bases match TRBD1. CDR3 length: 17 residues. Germline V CDR1 and CDR2: MGHDK, SYGVNS. V lost 3 bases to trimming and J lost 6 bases; unmatched junction nucleotides: 12. CDR3 nucleotide sequence: TGTGCCAGCAGTGACGGAACATGGACAGGGTATGATGAAAAACTGTTTTTT. It yields the protein CASSDGTWTGYDEKLFF.

The chain combines TRBV27 with TRBJ1-6, with D hard to call. V was pared by 1 base and J by 0 bases, with 7 bases between. CDR1 MNHEY and CDR2 SMNVEV come from the germline V gene (reference sequence). The CDR3 is 16 residues long. The CDR3 DNA sequence: TGTGCCAGCAGTTTATACTCCCACTCCTATAATTCACCCCTCCACTTT. Its protein product is CASSLYSHSYNSPLHF.